This record concerns one T cell receptor (beta chain) sequence. The antigen is unknown. V gave up 2 bases and J gave up 6 bases, with 10 bases separating them. CDR1 and CDR2 from the germline V gene are MGHRA and YSYEKL. This CDR3 has 14 amino acids. Libraries were prepared by immunoSEQ multiplex PCR; TCRdb keeps only in-frame clonotypes and omits some of them. The sample lists 250,000 to 400,000 clones, approximately 88% seen once, with around 0.91% in the top ten. These data are taken from a study of cytomegalovirus exposure and HLA in healthy donors. General observations from the study: Subsequent analysis found a tendency for first-cohort TCR clusters to co-occur within the 120 or so validation repertoires. Cytomegalovirus-associated status was assigned to 164 TCR beta chains.

This TCR was recovered from a young man in good health and CMV-seronegative. Sequencing was done on a sample of PBMCs. The V call is TRBV4-1, the J call TRBJ2-2, with D possibly being TRBD1 (6 bases). CDR3 loop: CASSQNREPGELFF. The CDR3 nucleotides read TGCGCCAGCAGCCAAAACAGGGAGCCCGGGGAGCTGTTTTTT.